Below are 28 T cell receptor beta chains sequenced from a single sample in a study of T cell changes during pregnancy in multiple sclerosis. Assay used: immunoSEQ multiplex PCR; TCRdb lists only in-frame clones, some missing. The sample includes roughly 97,000 clones, 90% of them seen just once. The specimen was peripheral blood, collected in the second trimester of pregnancy. The receptors were gathered from a female donor in good health, enrolled as a control in a pregnancy study.

The CDR3: CASRKYSGSNEAFF. The CDR3 DNA sequence: TGTGCCAGCAGAAAGTACAGTGGGAGTAATGAAGCTTTCTTT. The chain employs TRBV19 and TRBJ1-1; D gene uncertain. This CDR3 region has 14 residues. Germline assignment: CDR1 LNHDA and CDR2 SQIVND (reference sequence). V was shortened by 9 bases and J by 7 bases, with 21 bases between the two germline ends.

As DNA, the CDR3 is TGTGCCAGCAGCCCGGGGGACAGGCGCTACAATGAGCAGTTCTTC. Amino acid sequence: CASSPGDRRYNEQFF. The rearrangement joins TRBV9 to TRBJ2-1, with 8 bases lining up with TRBD1. In germline, CDR1 is SGDLS, CDR2 YYNGEE. The CDR3 contains 15 residues. The V and J ends lost 4 bases and 3 bases, in that order; junction bases with no gene match: 6.

V gene TRBV10-2 combines with J gene TRBJ1-5; 7 bases align to TRBD1. CDR1 is WSHSY and CDR2 is SAAADI in the germline V gene. Trimming at V came to 3 bases and at J to 6 bases, leaving 5 bases not matched to a gene. This CDR3 contains 14 residues. CDR3 residues: CASSDRDRVQPQHF. In nucleotides, the CDR3 is TGCGCCAGCAGTGATCGAGACAGGGTTCAGCCCCAGCATTTT.

This clone was observed a few times. The V and J genes are TRBV5-4 and TRBJ1-6, with TRBD1 matching 8 bases. With 0 bases clipped from V and 9 bases from J, the junction kept 5 bases outside the gene matches. The germline V gene has CDR1 SGHNT and CDR2 YYREEE (reference sequence). CDR3 length: 15 residues. The chain's CDR3 is CASSLEDRGASPLHF. Written as DNA, the CDR3 is TGTGCCAGCAGCTTGGAAGACAGGGGAGCTTCACCCCTCCACTTT.

J is TRBJ2-5 and V is TRBV2, with D maybe TRBD2 (7 bases). CDR1 and CDR2 from the germline V gene are SNHLY and FYNNEI. CDR3 length: 18 residues. V dropped 7 bases and J dropped 4 bases, with 28 bases sitting between them. The CDR3 is CASTRDLSGEGGRETQYF. The CDR3 DNA reads TGTGCCAGCACCCGCGACCTCTCCGGGGAGGGGGGCCGAGAGACCCAGTACTTC.

The V and J genes are TRBV5-4 and TRBJ2-1, with TRBD1 matching 9 bases. V lost 5 bases, J lost 5 bases, and 5 bases stayed unmatched. The CDR3 has 14 amino acids. Germline CDR1 and CDR2: SGHNT and YYREEE (reference sequence). CDR3 sequence reads: CASRQGASNNEQFF. CDR3 nucleotides: TGTGCCAGCAGACAGGGGGCGTCGAACAATGAGCAGTTCTTC. The entire variable domain, with the rest obtained from reference TRBV5-4 and TRBJ2-1, is as follows: ETGVTQSPTHLIKTRGQQVTLRCSSQSGHNTVSWYQQALGQGPQFIFQYYREEENGRGNFPPRFSGLQFPNYSSELNVNALELDDSALYLCASRQGASNNEQFFGPGTRLTVL.

The chain couples TRBV27 to TRBJ1-2; 9 positions match TRBD1. Losses at the gene ends were 6 bases for V and 2 bases for J; bases not matched to a gene: 10. The germline gives CDR1 MNHEY, CDR2 SMNVEV (reference sequence). The CDR3 loop spans 16 amino acids. CDR3 region: CASSPGTGRGNYGYTF. CDR3 DNA: TGTGCCAGCAGCCCCGGGACAGGGAGGGGAAACTATGGCTACACCTTC.

This chain joins TRBV18 and TRBJ2-3, with no clear D. In germline, CDR1 is KGHSH, CDR2 LQKENI. The CDR3 sequence is 13 residues long. V was pared by 2 bases and J by 4 bases, with 7 bases between. The CDR3 spells CASSPEVADTQYF. CDR3 nucleotides: TGTGCCAGCTCACCAGAGGTTGCAGATACGCAGTATTTT.

The chain links TRBV7-2 to TRBJ1-4, with D possibly TRBD1 on 6 matching bases. The V gene lost 5 bases and the J gene lost 8 bases, with 18 bases spanning the gap. Per germline, CDR1 SGHTA and CDR2 FQGNSA. This CDR3 has 15 amino acids. The CDR3 bases are TGTGCCAGCAGCCGTACTACAGGGAATAGCGAAAAACTGTTTTTT. It translates to CASSRTTGNSEKLFF. Supplemented by reference TRBV7-2 and TRBJ1-4, the full variable domain reads GAGVSQSPSNKVTEKGKDVELRCDPISGHTALYWYRQSLGQGLEFLIYFQGNSAPDKSGLPSDRFSAERTGGSVSTLTIQRTQQEDSAVYLCASSRTTGNSEKLFFGSGTQLSVL.

CDR3 in amino acids: CASSFRGLNTEAFF. CDR3 sequence (DNA): TGTGCCAGCAGCTTCAGGGGATTGAACACTGAAGCTTTCTTT. The genes are TRBV6-5 and TRBJ1-1; D might be TRBD1 (6 bases). Looked up from germline, CDR1 is MNHEY and CDR2 is SVGAGI. The CDR3 consists of 14 residues. V lost 6 bases to trimming and J lost 0 bases, with 11 bases between them.

The J gene is TRBJ2-7, the V gene TRBV30; possibly TRBD2 for D (5 bases). The V end lost 1 base, the J end lost 0 bases, and 10 bases lay between the germline ends. Germline assignment: CDR1 GTSNPN and CDR2 SVGIG (reference sequence). This CDR3 contains 14 residues. CDR3 sequence: CAWSGGGSSYEQYF. CDR3 DNA: TGTGCCTGGAGTGGAGGCGGGTCCTCCTACGAGCAGTACTTC.

The chain has TRBV28 and TRBJ1-6; TRBD1 agrees at 9 bases. CDR1 and CDR2 (germline): MDHEN, SYDVKM. This CDR3 is 17 amino acids long. V trimming: 3 bases; J trimming: 5 bases; junction bases outside the gene matches: 8. CDR3 sequence reads: CASSLPGTGSNNSPLHF. CDR3 bases: TGTGCCAGCAGTTTGCCCGGGACAGGGTCTAATAATTCACCCCTCCACTTT.

The chain joins TRBV11-3 to TRBJ1-1; D possibly corresponds to TRBD1 (5 bases). The V end lost 5 bases, the J end lost 1 base, and 8 bases lay between the germline ends. Germline V gene lookup returns CDR1 SGHNT and CDR2 YENEEA. The CDR3 is 13 residues long. CDR3 coding DNA: TGTGCCAGCAGCCCTCAGGGGAACACTGAAGCTTTCTTT. It is translated as CASSPQGNTEAFF.

The V call is TRBV19, the J call TRBJ2-3; 11 bases line up with TRBD2. CDR1 LNHDA and CDR2 SQIVND come from the germline V gene (reference sequence). The V and J ends lost 6 bases and 3 bases, in that order; junction bases with no gene match: 8. The CDR3 totals 16 residues. The CDR3 reads CASRPRLAGLTDTQYF. The DNA for the CDR3 is TGTGCCAGTAGACCTAGACTAGCGGGATTAACAGATACGCAGTATTTT.

This rearrangement joins TRBV4-2 to TRBJ2-7; TRBD1 aligns across 7 bases. CDR1 and CDR2 (germline): LGHNA, YNFKEQ. J lost 0 bases, V lost 3 bases, and 5 bases had no gene match. The CDR3 covers 15 residues. The CDR3 loop reads CASSHQQGPSYEQYF. CDR3 in DNA: TGTGCCAGCAGCCATCAACAGGGGCCCTCCTACGAGCAGTACTTC.

This chain uses TRBV19 with TRBJ2-3; TRBD2 matches at 8 bases. The CDR3 is 16 residues long. The ends lost 2 bases at V and 6 bases at J; junction bases unmatched: 10. Germline CDR1 LNHDA, CDR2 SQIVND (reference sequence). The CDR3, as DNA: TGTGCCAGTAGTATATGGAGGCTAGCGGGCTCGGATACGCAGTATTTT. Encoded protein: CASSIWRLAGSDTQYF.

This clone was seen only once. The CDR3 DNA is TGCGCCAGCAGCGTACGACAGGGGGCGCCTCAAGAGACCCAGTACTTC. Protein product: CASSVRQGAPQETQYF. This chain connects TRBV4-3 to TRBJ2-5, with 10 bases aligning to TRBD1. Germline V CDR1 and CDR2: LGHNA, YSLEER. The CDR3 length is 16 residues. V dropped 5 bases and J dropped 2; count of bases not matched to a gene: 8.

The chain joins TRBV4-2 to TRBJ2-2, with 7 bases lining up with TRBD2. Germline CDR1 is LGHNA and CDR2 is YNFKEQ. With V trimmed by 0 bases and J by 2 bases, 6 bases remained unmatched. This CDR3 has 17 residues. Written as DNA, the CDR3 is TGTGCCAGCAGCCAAGAAGGGCTAGCGGACAACACCGGGGAGCTGTTTTTT. Translation gives CASSQEGLADNTGELFF.

The chain has TRBV10-3 and TRBJ1-5, with 11 positions matching TRBD1. In germline, CDR1 is ENHRY, CDR2 SYGVKD. The CDR3 sequence is 16 residues long. Trimming removed 2 bases from V and 4 bases from J; junction bases left unmatched: 4. The CDR3 region has the DNA TGTGCCATCAGTGAGGCCGGGACAGGGGGGAATCAGCCCCAGCATTTT. Translated: CAISEAGTGGNQPQHF.

The V and J genes are TRBV5-1 and TRBJ1-2; D is ambiguous. Trimming took 4 bases from V and 2 from J, leaving 12 bases between them. Germline CDR1 SGHRS, CDR2 YFSETQ. The CDR3 spans 14 residues. The CDR3 coding sequence is TGCGCCAGCAGCACGGACGGGAGGAACTATGGCTACACCTTC. Its protein is CASSTDGRNYGYTF.

This clone was recorded only once. This chain links TRBV2 with TRBJ1-1; D not certain. The CDR3 loop spans 13 amino acids. Trimming stripped 4 bases from V and 8 bases from J, with 14 bases between. In germline, CDR1 is SNHLY, CDR2 FYNNEI. CDR3 region: CASSGSWSSEAFF. CDR3 in DNA: TGTGCCAGCAGTGGTAGCTGGAGCTCGGAAGCTTTCTTT.

J is TRBJ1-2 and V is TRBV28, with 9 bases fitting TRBD1. V dropped 4 bases and J dropped 3; count of bases not matched to a gene: 15. CDR3 length: 18 amino acids. CDR1 MDHEN and CDR2 SYDVKM come from the germline V gene. CDR3 sequence: CASSSPYSRQGGDYGYTF. CDR3 DNA: TGTGCCAGCAGTTCCCCCTACTCTCGACAGGGGGGGGACTATGGCTACACCTTC.

The J gene is TRBJ1-3, the V gene TRBV6-5; D not resolved. The CDR3 consists of 13 residues. V lost 2 bases to trimming and J lost 8 bases, with 10 bases between them. Germline CDR1 is MNHEY and CDR2 is SVGAGI. CDR3 sequence: CASSYARQDTIYF. The CDR3 DNA reads as TGTGCCAGCAGTTACGCACGTCAGGACACCATATATTTT.

V usage is TRBV6-1 and J usage is TRBJ2-7, with D unresolved. Trimming removed 5 bases from V and 2 bases from J, with 7 bases in between. Germline assignment: CDR1 MNHNS and CDR2 SASEGT. This CDR3 is 12 amino acids long. The CDR3 protein is CASSTNPYEQYF. The CDR3 DNA is TGTGCCAGCAGTACAAACCCCTACGAGCAGTACTTC.

The chain recombines TRBV15 with TRBJ2-7; tentatively, D is TRBD2 (6 bases). V lost 0 bases, J lost 0 bases, and 12 bases lay in between. The germline CDR1 and CDR2 sequences are LNHNV and YYDKDF (reference sequence). The CDR3 totals 16 residues. The chain's CDR3 is CATSREGGISSYEQYF. The DNA for the CDR3 is TGTGCCACCAGCAGAGAGGGGGGAATCTCCTCCTACGAGCAGTACTTC.

The chain combines TRBV30 with TRBJ1-5; TRBD1 is a possible D gene (6 bases). The CDR3 extends over 13 amino acids. Germline loops: CDR1 GTSNPN, CDR2 SVGIG (reference sequence). V was pared by 7 bases and J by 3 bases, with 13 bases between. The CDR3 coding sequence is TGTGCCTCCCGGACAGAGTACAATCAGCCCCAGCATTTT. This translates into CASRTEYNQPQHF.

The J gene is TRBJ1-1, the V gene TRBV25-1; D uncertain. The CDR3 is 14 residues long. V was pared by 7 bases and J by 8 bases, with 20 bases between. Germline V gene lookup returns CDR1 MGHDK and CDR2 SYGVNS. The CDR3 loop reads CASTNVGGSVEAFF. CDR3 nucleotides: TGTGCCAGCACCAACGTCGGCGGCAGTGTAGAAGCTTTCTTT.

The chain has TRBV27 and TRBJ2-3, with 7 bases aligning to TRBD2. The CDR3 has 15 amino acids. CDR1 and CDR2 from the germline V gene are MNHEY and SMNVEV (reference sequence). V shed 2 bases, J shed 3 bases, and the junction held 5 bases outside the gene matches. CDR3 region: CASSLASGMTDTQYF. In DNA form, the CDR3 reads TGTGCCAGCAGTTTAGCCAGCGGGATGACAGATACGCAGTATTTT.